This TCR beta chain was recovered during a study of blood T cell repertoires in COVID-19. Study context: Italy, Spain and the United States were the sources of the convalescent and acute COVID-19 samples. The analysed material was cDNA or gDNA that came from T cells, B-cell-depleted T cells, or PBMCs.

Methods used by the authors: Amplification of reference gene primers provided the estimated nucleated cell counts. Clones were read by immunoSEQ multiplex PCR, and TCRdb kept only the in-frame ones, dropping some. V and J calls and clone size come straight from that table; D and trimming were deduced from the DNA. The table has 400,000 or so clones, more than 80% seen once. Self-reported history from a screening survey and questionnaire set each donor's cohort. The CDR3 spans 13 residues. Losses at the gene ends were 7 bases for V and 5 bases for J; bases not matched to a gene: 6. Germline V gives CDR1 MDHEN, CDR2 SYDVKM.

The sequenced sample consisted of PBMCs or T cells enriched from blood (not recorded which). This TCR derives from a man between 25 and 39 years old who had recovered from COVID-19. V usage is TRBV28 and J usage is TRBJ2-5, with 8 bases identical to TRBD1. The DNA for the CDR3 is TGTGCCAGCAAAACAGGGGGAGGCGAGACCCAGTACTTC. Its protein is CASKTGGGETQYF.